These 5 T cell receptor beta chains share one sample of origin, sequenced in a study of blood T cell repertoires in COVID-19. Using immunoSEQ multiplex PCR, the repertoire was profiled, and TCRdb retains in-frame clones only, with some absent. This sample has tens of thousands of clones, with roughly 87% found just once. Sequencing was carried out using peripheral blood. Every receptor here comes from a woman older than 75 with COVID-19, enrolled during active disease.

The chain has TRBV27 and TRBJ1-1; 10 positions match TRBD1. Looked up from germline, CDR1 is MNHEY and CDR2 is SMNVEV (reference sequence). The CDR3 has 15 residues. Unmatched junction bases numbered 8, after V lost 4 bases and J lost 6 bases. As DNA, the CDR3 is TGTGCCAGCAGTTCCCTCCGGGACAGGGGCCCTGAAGCTTTCTTT. Protein product: CASSSLRDRGPEAFF.

The chain employs TRBV15 and TRBJ1-2; perhaps TRBD1 as D (5 bases). The CDR3 covers 13 residues. In germline, CDR1 is LNHNV, CDR2 YYDKDF (reference sequence). Trimming cost V 1 base and J 8 bases, with 11 bases left between them. CDR3 sequence: CATSRVGGRGYTF. The CDR3 nucleotides are TGTGCCACCAGCAGAGTGGGGGGACGAGGCTACACCTTC.

The chain uses TRBV6-6 and TRBJ1-1; D is undetermined. Trimming took 5 bases from V and 1 from J, leaving 5 bases between them. This CDR3 contains 12 residues. The germline gives CDR1 MNHNY, CDR2 SVGAGI (reference sequence). CDR3 sequence reads: CASSRRNTEAFF. CDR3 nucleotide sequence: TGTGCCAGCAGTCGTAGGAACACTGAAGCTTTCTTT.

The chain has TRBV14 and TRBJ2-5; TRBD2 is a possible D gene (6 bases). The germline V gene encodes CDR1 SGHDN and CDR2 FVKESK. The CDR3 spans 14 residues. Trimming removed 4 bases at V and 6 bases at J, with 15 bases between. CDR3: CASSPSRGLQTQYF. CDR3 nucleotides: TGTGCCAGCAGCCCCTCGCGGGGCTTACAGACCCAGTACTTC.

The V call is TRBV15, the J call TRBJ1-2; D is uncertain. From germline, CDR1 is LNHNV and CDR2 YYDKDF (reference sequence). Trimming took 0 bases from V and 2 from J, leaving 4 bases between them. The CDR3 is 13 residues long. The CDR3 is CATSRDRNYGYTF. CDR3 DNA sequence: TGTGCCACCAGCAGAGACAGGAACTATGGCTACACCTTC.